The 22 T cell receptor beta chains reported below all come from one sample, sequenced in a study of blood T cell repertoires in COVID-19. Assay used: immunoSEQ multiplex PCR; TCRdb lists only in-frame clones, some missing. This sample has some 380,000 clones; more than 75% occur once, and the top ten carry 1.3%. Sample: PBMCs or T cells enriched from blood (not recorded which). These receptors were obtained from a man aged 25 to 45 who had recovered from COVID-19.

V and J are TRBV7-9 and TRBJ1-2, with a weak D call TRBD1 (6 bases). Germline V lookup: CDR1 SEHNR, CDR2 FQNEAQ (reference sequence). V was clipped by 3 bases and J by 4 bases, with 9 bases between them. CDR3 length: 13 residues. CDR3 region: CASSLTGLYGYTF. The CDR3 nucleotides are TGTGCCAGCAGCTTGACAGGCCTCTATGGCTACACCTTC.

This CDR3 is CASSRNQGPDFGEQYF. CDR3 in DNA: TGCGCCAGCAGTCGGAATCAGGGGCCTGACTTTGGCGAGCAGTACTTC. The chain employs TRBV5-1 and TRBJ2-7; tentative D call: TRBD1 (6 bases). The germline V gene has CDR1 SGHRS and CDR2 YFSETQ. This CDR3 contains 16 residues. With 5 bases removed from V and 6 bases from J, the gap between germline ends came to 24 bases.

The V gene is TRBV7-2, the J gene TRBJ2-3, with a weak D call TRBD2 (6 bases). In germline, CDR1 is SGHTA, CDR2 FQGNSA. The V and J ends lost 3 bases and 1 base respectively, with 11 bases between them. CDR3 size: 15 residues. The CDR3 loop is CASSFAGGRTDTQYF. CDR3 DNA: TGTGCCAGCAGCTTCGCCGGGGGACGCACAGATACGCAGTATTTT.

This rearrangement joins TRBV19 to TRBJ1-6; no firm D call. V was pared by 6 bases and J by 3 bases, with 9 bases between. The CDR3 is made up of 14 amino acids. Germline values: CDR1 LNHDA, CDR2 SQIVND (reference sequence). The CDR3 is CASRMEVYNSPLHF. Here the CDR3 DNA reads TGTGCCAGTAGGATGGAGGTCTATAATTCACCCCTCCACTTT.

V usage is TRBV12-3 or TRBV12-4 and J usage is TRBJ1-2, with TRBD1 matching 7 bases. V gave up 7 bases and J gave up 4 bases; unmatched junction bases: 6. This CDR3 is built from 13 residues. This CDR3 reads CASTLTGIYGYTF. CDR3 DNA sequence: TGTGCCAGCACCCTGACAGGGATCTATGGCTACACCTTC.

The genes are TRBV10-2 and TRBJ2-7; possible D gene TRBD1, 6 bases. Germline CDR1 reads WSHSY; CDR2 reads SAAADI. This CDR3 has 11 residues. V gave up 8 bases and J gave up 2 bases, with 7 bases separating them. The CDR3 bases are TGCGCCAGCGGGACACCCTACGAGCAGTACTTC. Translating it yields CASGTPYEQYF.

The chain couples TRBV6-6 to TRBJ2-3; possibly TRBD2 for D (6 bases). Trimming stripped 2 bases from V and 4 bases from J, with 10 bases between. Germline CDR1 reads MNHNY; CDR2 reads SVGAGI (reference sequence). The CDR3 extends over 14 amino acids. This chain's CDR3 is CASSYESSADTQYF. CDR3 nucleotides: TGTGCCAGCAGTTACGAGTCTAGCGCAGATACGCAGTATTTT.

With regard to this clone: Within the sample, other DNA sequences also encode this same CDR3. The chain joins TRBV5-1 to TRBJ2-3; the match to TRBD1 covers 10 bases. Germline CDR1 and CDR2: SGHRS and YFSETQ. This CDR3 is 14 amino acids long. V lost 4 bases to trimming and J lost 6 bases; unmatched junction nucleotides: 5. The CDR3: CASSPGTGVDTQYF. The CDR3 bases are TGCGCCAGCAGCCCCGGGACAGGGGTGGATACGCAGTATTTT.

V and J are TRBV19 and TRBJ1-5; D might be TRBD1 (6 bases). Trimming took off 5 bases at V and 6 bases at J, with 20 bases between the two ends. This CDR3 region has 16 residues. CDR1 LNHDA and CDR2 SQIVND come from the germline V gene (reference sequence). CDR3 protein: CASSLTPGVGGQPQHF. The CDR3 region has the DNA TGTGCCAGTAGTCTTACCCCAGGGGTAGGAGGTCAGCCCCAGCATTTT.

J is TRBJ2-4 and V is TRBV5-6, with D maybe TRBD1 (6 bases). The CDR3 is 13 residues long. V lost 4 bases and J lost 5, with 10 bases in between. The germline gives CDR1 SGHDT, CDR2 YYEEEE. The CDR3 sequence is CASSRDRQNIQYF. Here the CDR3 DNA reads TGTGCCAGCAGCCGCGACAGGCAAAACATTCAGTACTTC.

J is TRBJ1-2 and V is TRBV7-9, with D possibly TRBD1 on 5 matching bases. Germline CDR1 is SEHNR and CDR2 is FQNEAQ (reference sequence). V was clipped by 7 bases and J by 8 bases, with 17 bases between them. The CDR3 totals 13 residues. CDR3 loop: CASNHGTAGGYTF. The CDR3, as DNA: TGTGCCAGCAACCATGGGACGGCGGGAGGCTACACCTTC.

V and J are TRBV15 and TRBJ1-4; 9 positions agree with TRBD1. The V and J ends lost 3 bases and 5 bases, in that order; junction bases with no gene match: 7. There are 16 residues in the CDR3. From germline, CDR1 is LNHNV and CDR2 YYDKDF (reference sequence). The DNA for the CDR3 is TGTGCCACCAGCAGGCCGGGGGACAGGGACAATGAAAAACTGTTTTTT. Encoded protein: CATSRPGDRDNEKLFF.

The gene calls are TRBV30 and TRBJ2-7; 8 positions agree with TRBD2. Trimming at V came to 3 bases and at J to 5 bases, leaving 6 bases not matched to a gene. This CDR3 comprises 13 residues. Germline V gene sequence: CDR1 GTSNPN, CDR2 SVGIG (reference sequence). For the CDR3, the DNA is TGTGCCTGGAGGGCGGGGGGTCTGGACGAGCAGTACTTC. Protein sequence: CAWRAGGLDEQYF.

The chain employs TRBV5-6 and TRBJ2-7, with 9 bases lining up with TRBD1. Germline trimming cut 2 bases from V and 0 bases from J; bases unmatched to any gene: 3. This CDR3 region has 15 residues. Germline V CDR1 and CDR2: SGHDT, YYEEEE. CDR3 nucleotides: TGTGCCAGCAGCTTTGGGACAGGGAGCTCCTACGAGCAGTACTTC. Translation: CASSFGTGSSYEQYF.

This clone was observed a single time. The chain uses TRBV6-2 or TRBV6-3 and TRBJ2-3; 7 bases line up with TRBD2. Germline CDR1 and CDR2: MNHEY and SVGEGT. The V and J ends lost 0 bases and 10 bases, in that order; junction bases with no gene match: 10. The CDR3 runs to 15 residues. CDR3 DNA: TGTGCCAGCAGTTACTCGGGAGCGGGGCGCAGTGCGCAGTATTTT. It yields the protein CASSYSGAGRSAQYF.

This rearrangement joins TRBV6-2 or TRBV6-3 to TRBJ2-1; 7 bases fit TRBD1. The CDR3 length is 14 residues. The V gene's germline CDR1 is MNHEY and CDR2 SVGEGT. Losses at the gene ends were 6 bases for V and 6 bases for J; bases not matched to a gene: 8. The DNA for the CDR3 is TGTGCCAGCAGCCTCCAGGGGGAGACCAATGAGCAGTTCTTC. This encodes CASSLQGETNEQFF.

CDR3 DNA: TGCGCCAGCAGTCCCGGCAAGACTGGAGGTCTGGAGACCCAGTACTTC. This encodes CASSPGKTGGLETQYF. The rearrangement joins TRBV5-1 to TRBJ2-5; D might be TRBD2 (5 bases). There are 16 residues in the CDR3. The ends were cut back, 5 bases at V and 5 bases at J, with 22 bases in the middle. Germline V gene lookup returns CDR1 SGHRS and CDR2 YFSETQ.

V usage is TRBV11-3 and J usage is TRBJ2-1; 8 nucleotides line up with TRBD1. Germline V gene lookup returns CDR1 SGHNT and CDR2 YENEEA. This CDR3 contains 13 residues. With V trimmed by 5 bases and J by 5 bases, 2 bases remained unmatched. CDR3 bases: TGTGCCAGCAGCAAACAGGGGGACAATGAGCAGTTCTTC. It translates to CASSKQGDNEQFF.

The CDR3 DNA reads as TGCGCCAGTTCGCTAGAGACTAGCGGGGGCCTAGATACGCAGTATTTT. The encoded protein is CASSLETSGGLDTQYF. This sequence joins TRBV4-1 and TRBJ2-3, with TRBD2 matching over 12 bases. Germline trimming cut 9 bases from V and 5 bases from J; bases unmatched to any gene: 12. Germline assignment: CDR1 MGHRA and CDR2 YSYEKL. CDR3 size: 16 residues.

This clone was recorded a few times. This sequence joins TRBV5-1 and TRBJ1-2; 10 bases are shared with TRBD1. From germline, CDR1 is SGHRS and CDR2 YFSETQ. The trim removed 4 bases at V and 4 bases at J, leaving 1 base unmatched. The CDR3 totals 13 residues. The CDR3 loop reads CASSGTGVYGYTF. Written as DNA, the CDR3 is TGCGCCAGCAGCGGGACAGGGGTCTATGGCTACACCTTC.

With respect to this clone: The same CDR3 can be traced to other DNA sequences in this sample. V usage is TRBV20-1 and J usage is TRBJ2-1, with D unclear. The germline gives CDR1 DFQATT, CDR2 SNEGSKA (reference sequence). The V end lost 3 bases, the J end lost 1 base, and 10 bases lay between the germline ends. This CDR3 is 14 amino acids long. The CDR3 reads CSASHRSSYNEQFF. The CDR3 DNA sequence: TGCAGTGCTAGTCATCGGAGTTCCTACAATGAGCAGTTCTTC.

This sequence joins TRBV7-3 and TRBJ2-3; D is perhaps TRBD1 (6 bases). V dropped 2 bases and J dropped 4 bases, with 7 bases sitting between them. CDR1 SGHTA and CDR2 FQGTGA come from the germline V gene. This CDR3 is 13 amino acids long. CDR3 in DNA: TGTGCCAGCAGCTTAGGGGGCCCAGATACGCAGTATTTT. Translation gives CASSLGGPDTQYF.